The entry that follows covers one TCR beta chain sequence. Its specificity is not known. The data stem from a study of T cell responses to AZD1222 COVID-19 vaccine. Study-level results: The donor group comprised mostly white British people and more females; the analysis possibly underestimated clonal diversity.

Trimming shortened V by 1 base and J by 7 bases, and 13 bases separated the two germline ends. This CDR3 comprises 13 residues. Germline assignment: CDR1 GTSNPN and CDR2 SVGIG (reference sequence). The table came from immunoSEQ multiplex PCR; TCRdb's copy has only in-frame clones and leaves some out. Here the sample spans over 110,000 clones, approximately 90% being singletons. This receptor was obtained from an adult who received the AZD1222 COVID-19 vaccine. The rearrangement links TRBV30 to TRBJ1-1, with unresolved D. Here the sequenced sample was peripheral blood, taken 28 days after the second AZD1222 dose. The CDR3 region is CAWSDGINGEAFF. CDR3 DNA: TGTGCCTGGAGTGACGGGATAAACGGTGAAGCTTTCTTT.